This T cell receptor beta chain was sequenced for a study of T cell repertoires in cytomegalovirus infection. Whole-study context: Matching HLA type, along with CMV infection, was indicated by public TCR beta signatures. Study observations and caveats: Summed frequency of public TCR beta families distinguished CMV carriers with the relevant HLA. Ex vivo, HLA-C-restricted CMV-specific TCR beta clonotypes prevailed over the rest of the response.

TCRdb reanalysed the reads using MiXCR and keeps one entry per CDR3 protein. The sample yields approximately 250,000 distinct CDR3 sequences, roughly 12% seen once. This clonotype was found many times. The antigen is unknown. Trimming removed 3 bases at V and 5 bases at J, with 14 bases between. The CDR3 is 15 amino acids. CDR1 and CDR2 from the germline V gene are MDHEN and SYDVKM. The V and J genes are TRBV28 and TRBJ2-1; tentatively, D is TRBD2 (6 bases). The source of this sequence is a human donor in good health (CMV status not recorded). Some clones in this sample may be carry-over from other donors' samples. Material for sequencing was PBMCs. The DNA of the CDR3 is TGTGCCAGCAGTTTGGGCGGGGTGGGCCACAATGAGCAGTTCTTC. It encodes CASSLGGVGHNEQFF.